Listed below are T cell receptor beta chains from one sample, sequenced in a study of shared clonotypes between healthy human individuals. The data were produced by immunoSEQ multiplex PCR, yet TCRdb's version contains in-frame clones alone and is incomplete. The sample contains more than 2 million clones, 85% to 95% of which appear only once. The specimen was naive CD4+ T cells sorted from blood. The receptors stem from a young man in good health. Both conserved end residues are part of each CDR3. Fields, in order: D gene, clone size, V gene, J gene, CDR3 protein, CDR3 DNA. The D gene is left open where the match is weak. Not every row has a clone size; where given, it reads once, few, many or a size class.

D gene: .; clone size: .; V gene: TRBV27; J gene: TRBJ1-4; CDR3 protein: CASSPQDSGLYTNEKLFF; CDR3 DNA: TGTGCCAGCAGTCCGCAGGACAGTGGGCTTTATACTAATGAAAAACTGTTTTTT
D gene: TRBD1; clone size: .; V gene: TRBV5-4; J gene: TRBJ1-3; CDR3 protein: CASSTDRAGNTIYF; CDR3 DNA: TGTGCCAGCAGCACGGACAGGGCGGGAAACACCATATATTTT
D gene: TRBD1; clone size: .; V gene: TRBV5-6; J gene: TRBJ2-1; CDR3 protein: CASSLRSTGGRNEQFF; CDR3 DNA: TGTGCCAGCAGCTTGCGTTCCACAGGGGGTAGGAATGAGCAGTTCTTC
D gene: .; clone size: .; V gene: TRBV27; J gene: TRBJ1-4; CDR3 protein: CASMKEKLFF; CDR3 DNA: TGTGCCAGCATGAAAGAAAAACTGTTTTTT
D gene: TRBD1; clone size: .; V gene: TRBV6-6; J gene: TRBJ1-5; CDR3 protein: CASSYRTGGHQPQHF; CDR3 DNA: TGTGCCAGCAGTTACCGGACAGGGGGCCATCAGCCCCAGCATTTT
D gene: TRBD1; clone size: once; V gene: TRBV27; J gene: TRBJ2-7; CDR3 protein: CASSSMAGTGGTYEQYF; CDR3 DNA: TGTGCCAGCAGTTCAATGGCCGGGACAGGGGGTACCTACGAGCAGTACTTC
D gene: .; clone size: once; V gene: TRBV27; J gene: TRBJ2-7; CDR3 protein: CASSASLDRSYEQYF; CDR3 DNA: TGTGCCAGCAGTGCGTCCCTTGATCGCTCCTACGAGCAGTACTTC
D gene: .; clone size: few; V gene: TRBV18; J gene: TRBJ2-3; CDR3 protein: CASSLFEGSTDTQYF; CDR3 DNA: TGTGCCAGCTCACTCTTCGAGGGATCCACAGATACGCAGTATTTT
D gene: .; clone size: .; V gene: TRBV7-2; J gene: TRBJ1-5; CDR3 protein: CASSLGGLGQPQHF; CDR3 DNA: TGTGCCAGCAGCTTAGGGGGGCTGGGTCAGCCCCAGCATTTT
D gene: .; clone size: few; V gene: TRBV28; J gene: TRBJ1-1; CDR3 protein: CASNGREAFF; CDR3 DNA: TGTGCCAGCAATGGGAGGGAAGCTTTCTTT
D gene: .; clone size: .; V gene: TRBV27; J gene: TRBJ1-2; CDR3 protein: CASSPIGGTNYGYTF; CDR3 DNA: TGTGCCAGCAGTCCCATAGGAGGGACGAACTATGGCTACACCTTC
D gene: TRBD2; clone size: .; V gene: TRBV2; J gene: TRBJ2-2; CDR3 protein: CASTAVGTSPGELFF; CDR3 DNA: TGTGCCAGCACCGCCGTTGGGACTAGCCCCGGGGAGCTGTTTTTT
D gene: .; clone size: .; V gene: TRBV15; J gene: TRBJ1-1; CDR3 protein: CATSGRLMNTEAFF; CDR3 DNA: TGTGCCACCTCTGGAAGACTCATGAACACTGAAGCTTTCTTT
D gene: TRBD1; clone size: .; V gene: TRBV18; J gene: TRBJ1-2; CDR3 protein: CASSPPGTGSGPYGYTF; CDR3 DNA: TGTGCCAGCTCACCACCTGGGACAGGGTCGGGCCCCTATGGCTACACCTTC
D gene: .; clone size: once; V gene: TRBV2; J gene: TRBJ2-5; CDR3 protein: CASSDRGGQETQYF; CDR3 DNA: TGTGCCAGCAGTGATAGGGGGGGCCAAGAGACCCAGTACTTC
D gene: .; clone size: .; V gene: TRBV6-6; J gene: TRBJ1-5; CDR3 protein: CASNLGEGSQPQHF; CDR3 DNA: TGTGCCAGCAACCTAGGGGAGGGCTCGCAGCCCCAGCATTTT
D gene: .; clone size: .; V gene: TRBV28; J gene: TRBJ1-5; CDR3 protein: CASSPTAMRGGQPQHF; CDR3 DNA: TGTGCCAGCAGTCCAACCGCGATGAGGGGCGGTCAGCCCCAGCATTTT
D gene: .; clone size: .; V gene: TRBV21-1; J gene: TRBJ1-1; CDR3 protein: CASSKDNRDTEAFF; CDR3 DNA: TGTGCCAGCAGCAAAGATAACAGGGACACTGAAGCTTTCTTT
D gene: TRBD1; clone size: .; V gene: TRBV5-1; J gene: TRBJ1-2; CDR3 protein: CASSTGQGYGYTF; CDR3 DNA: TGCGCCAGCAGTACAGGACAGGGCTATGGCTACACCTTC
D gene: .; clone size: few; V gene: TRBV27; J gene: TRBJ1-2; CDR3 protein: CASRQQGFDYGYTF; CDR3 DNA: TGTGCCAGCAGGCAGCAGGGGTTTGACTATGGCTACACCTTC
D gene: .; clone size: once; V gene: TRBV10-3; J gene: TRBJ1-2; CDR3 protein: CAISGDTYGYTF; CDR3 DNA: TGTGCCATATCAGGGGACACCTATGGCTACACCTTC
D gene: .; clone size: .; V gene: TRBV6-1; J gene: TRBJ2-2; CDR3 protein: CASSKGTGELFF; CDR3 DNA: TGTGCCAGCAGTAAGGGCACCGGGGAGCTGTTTTTT
D gene: .; clone size: .; V gene: TRBV28; J gene: TRBJ1-2; CDR3 protein: CASSFWQPNYGYTF; CDR3 DNA: TGTGCCAGCAGTTTTTGGCAGCCTAACTATGGCTACACCTTC
D gene: .; clone size: .; V gene: TRBV6-1; J gene: TRBJ1-3; CDR3 protein: CASSGPAGTVFKHGNTIYF; CDR3 DNA: TGTGCCAGCAGTGGGCCAGCCGGGACGGTTTTTAAGCATGGAAACACCATATATTTT
D gene: .; clone size: .; V gene: TRBV5-1; J gene: TRBJ1-5; CDR3 protein: CASSLGGTVNQPQHF; CDR3 DNA: TGCGCCAGCAGCTTAGGCGGGACGGTCAATCAGCCCCAGCATTTT
D gene: .; clone size: .; V gene: TRBV13; J gene: TRBJ2-7; CDR3 protein: CASSAGYDPSYEQYF; CDR3 DNA: TGTGCCAGCAGCGCCGGCTACGATCCTTCCTACGAGCAGTACTTC
D gene: .; clone size: .; V gene: TRBV14; J gene: TRBJ1-2; CDR3 protein: CASSPGQNYGYTF; CDR3 DNA: TGTGCCAGCAGCCCCGGGCAGAACTATGGCTACACCTTC
D gene: .; clone size: .; V gene: TRBV7-3; J gene: TRBJ2-1; CDR3 protein: CASSTPYGEQFF; CDR3 DNA: TGTGCCAGCAGCACTCCTTATGGTGAGCAGTTCTTC
D gene: .; clone size: once; V gene: TRBV5-5; J gene: TRBJ2-7; CDR3 protein: CASSPMGRPYEQYF; CDR3 DNA: TGTGCCAGCAGCCCTATGGGCCGCCCCTACGAGCAGTACTTC
D gene: .; clone size: .; V gene: TRBV19; J gene: TRBJ2-4; CDR3 protein: CASSIRDVNIQYF; CDR3 DNA: TGTGCCAGTAGTATCCGGGACGTAAACATTCAGTACTTC
D gene: TRBD2; clone size: .; V gene: TRBV5-1; J gene: TRBJ2-7; CDR3 protein: CASSLDFLGTSGFEQYF; CDR3 DNA: TGCGCCAGCAGCTTGGACTTCTTGGGGACTAGCGGCTTCGAGCAGTACTTC
D gene: TRBD2; clone size: .; V gene: TRBV15; J gene: TRBJ2-1; CDR3 protein: CATSGSGGTYNEQFF; CDR3 DNA: TGTGCCACCAGCGGAAGCGGGGGGACCTACAATGAGCAGTTCTTC
D gene: .; clone size: .; V gene: TRBV6-6; J gene: TRBJ1-5; CDR3 protein: CASSYSRVGNQPQHF; CDR3 DNA: TGTGCCAGCAGTTACTCCAGGGTTGGCAATCAGCCCCAGCATTTT
D gene: TRBD1; clone size: .; V gene: TRBV28; J gene: TRBJ1-5; CDR3 protein: CASRGTGVFNQPQHF; CDR3 DNA: TGTGCCAGCAGGGGGACAGGGGTTTTTAATCAGCCCCAGCATTTT
D gene: .; clone size: .; V gene: TRBV30; J gene: TRBJ1-4; CDR3 protein: CAWSGGTAGEKLFF; CDR3 DNA: TGTGCCTGGAGTGGGGGAACAGCCGGTGAAAAACTGTTTTTT
D gene: .; clone size: .; V gene: TRBV25-1; J gene: TRBJ2-1; CDR3 protein: CASSGVYNEQFF; CDR3 DNA: TGTGCCAGCAGTGGAGTTTACAATGAGCAGTTCTTC
D gene: .; clone size: .; V gene: TRBV18; J gene: TRBJ1-3; CDR3 protein: CASSPASEDTIYF; CDR3 DNA: TGTGCCAGCTCACCCGCCTCCGAAGACACCATATATTTT
D gene: TRBD1; clone size: .; V gene: TRBV30; J gene: TRBJ2-2; CDR3 protein: CAWSANRGTGELFF; CDR3 DNA: TGTGCCTGGAGTGCCAACAGGGGGACCGGGGAGCTGTTTTTT
D gene: .; clone size: .; V gene: TRBV7-9; J gene: TRBJ2-7; CDR3 protein: CASSLAGSSYEQYF; CDR3 DNA: TGTGCCAGCAGCTTAGCGGGATCCTCCTACGAGCAGTACTTC
D gene: .; clone size: .; V gene: TRBV30; J gene: TRBJ1-6; CDR3 protein: CAWSPYNSPLHF; CDR3 DNA: TGTGCCTGGAGTCCCTATAATTCACCCCTCCACTTT